These 27 T cell receptor beta chains came from one sample sequenced in a study of immune evolution from preneoplasia to lung adenocarcinoma. Clones were read by immunoSEQ multiplex PCR, and TCRdb kept only the in-frame ones, dropping some. The sample records roughly 3,000 clones, about 78% being singletons. The sample was FFPE adjacent normal lung tissue. These receptors originate from a donor older than 65 with lung adenocarcinoma.

The chain carries TRBV10-2 and TRBJ2-1; D unresolved. Germline-derived CDR1 and CDR2 are WSHSY and SAAADI. V lost 3 bases and J lost 8, with 8 bases in between. This CDR3 spans 12 amino acids. CDR3 sequence reads: CASSDPSDEQFF. The DNA for the CDR3 is TGCGCCAGCAGTGACCCGTCCGATGAGCAGTTCTTC.

The chain has TRBV30 and TRBJ1-4; a weak D match, TRBD1 (5 bases). The CDR3 spans 14 residues. V was shortened by 6 bases and J by 7 bases, with 18 bases between the two germline ends. Looked up from germline, CDR1 is GTSNPN and CDR2 is SVGIG (reference sequence). The CDR3 loop reads CACPRGRASEKLFF. In DNA, the CDR3 is TGTGCCTGTCCTAGGGGCAGGGCGAGTGAAAAACTGTTTTTT.

The chain joins TRBV6-4 to TRBJ2-7; D gene ambiguous. Germline lookup yields CDR1 MRHNA and CDR2 SNTAGT. This CDR3 contains 13 residues. V dropped 2 bases and J dropped 6 bases, with 11 bases sitting between them. CDR3: CASSDRPRGEQYF. CDR3 nucleotide sequence: TGTGCCAGCAGTGACAGGCCTCGTGGCGAGCAGTACTTC.

This clone is a singleton in its sample. The chain joins TRBV4-1 to TRBJ1-5; no definite D call. This CDR3 contains 15 residues. The V and J ends lost 0 bases and 0 bases respectively, with 6 bases between them. Germline V gene lookup returns CDR1 MGHRA and CDR2 YSYEKL. CDR3 region: CASSQDWPSNQPQHF. The CDR3 coding sequence is TGCGCCAGCAGCCAAGATTGGCCTAGCAATCAGCCCCAGCATTTT.

The chain links TRBV16 to TRBJ2-1; D is uncertain. There are 16 residues in the CDR3. Germline V lookup: CDR1 KGHSY, CDR2 FQNENV. The ends were cut back, 0 bases at V and 6 bases at J, with 15 bases in the middle. The CDR3 reads CASSQSSRLQRNEQFF. DNA of the CDR3: TGTGCCAGCAGCCAATCATCCAGACTCCAACGCAATGAGCAGTTCTTC. The complete variable domain, with remaining parts taken from reference TRBV16 and TRBJ2-1, reads GEEVAQTPKHLVRGEGQKAKLYCAPIKGHSYVFWYQQVLKNEFKFLISFQNENVFDETGMPKERFSAKCLPNSPCSLEIQATKLEDSAVYFCASSQSSRLQRNEQFFGPGTRLTVL.

This clone has more than one count but fewer than ten. The rearrangement uses TRBV7-6 and TRBJ2-2; tentatively, D is TRBD1 (6 bases). The CDR3 is made up of 16 amino acids. V was pared by 5 bases and J by 3 bases, with 16 bases between. Per the germline V gene, CDR1 is SGHVS and CDR2 is FNYEAQ. CDR3 residues: CASSPTGYWDTGELFF. The CDR3 DNA sequence: TGTGCCAGCAGCCCGACAGGATATTGGGACACCGGGGAGCTGTTTTTT.

The rearrangement joins TRBV29-1 to TRBJ2-7, with TRBD2 as a possible D gene (6 bases). The length of the CDR3 is 11 residues. Trimming took 6 bases from V and 6 from J, leaving 12 bases between them. Germline-derived CDR1 and CDR2 are SQVTM and ANQGSEA. CDR3 sequence: CSVQLAGEQYF. The CDR3 coding sequence is TGCAGCGTGCAACTAGCAGGCGAGCAGTACTTC.

The chain employs TRBV30 and TRBJ1-2; the D is unclear. Germline CDR1 GTSNPN, CDR2 SVGIG (reference sequence). This CDR3 is built from 12 residues. Trimming stripped 3 bases from V and 8 bases from J, with 13 bases between. CDR3 sequence: CAWRRPATGYTF. The CDR3 DNA sequence: TGTGCCTGGAGAAGGCCCGCTACAGGCTACACCTTC.

CDR3: CASSFRTGRQPQHF. In DNA form, the CDR3 reads TGTGCCAGCAGCTTTAGGACAGGGCGGCAGCCCCAGCATTTT. The chain links TRBV5-6 to TRBJ1-5; 8 bases align to TRBD1. J was trimmed by 7 bases and V by 2 bases; bases with no gene match: 5. Looked up from germline, CDR1 is SGHDT and CDR2 is YYEEEE. CDR3 size: 14 residues.

The chain joins TRBV19 to TRBJ2-7; D is perhaps TRBD2 (6 bases). V shed 9 bases and J shed 5 bases, with 20 bases lying between them. From germline, CDR1 is LNHDA and CDR2 SQIVND (reference sequence). CDR3 length equals 14 residues. Written as DNA, the CDR3 is TGTGCCAGCGCCCTGGCAGGGACTTTGGACGAGCAGTACTTC. Protein product: CASALAGTLDEQYF.

This clone was counted only a few times. V is TRBV11-1 and J is TRBJ1-1; TRBD1 is a possible D gene (5 bases). CDR3 size: 13 residues. The germline CDR1 and CDR2 sequences are SGHAT and FQDESV (reference sequence). V was shortened by 8 bases and J by 4 bases, with 14 bases between the two germline ends. The CDR3, as DNA: TGTGCCAGCGAAACATGGGGGACCACTGAAGCTTTCTTT. This sequence encodes CASETWGTTEAFF.

The chain recombines TRBV6-1 with TRBJ2-1; D unresolved. Germline assignment: CDR1 MNHNS and CDR2 SASEGT. The CDR3 has 15 residues. Trimming stripped 5 bases from V and 0 bases from J, with 11 bases between. The CDR3 DNA is TGTGCCAGCAGTACCACCAAATACTCCTACAATGAGCAGTTCTTC. It is translated as CASSTTKYSYNEQFF.

The chain uses TRBV29-1 and TRBJ2-4; 12 bases line up with TRBD1. CDR1 is SQVTM and CDR2 is ANQGSEA in the germline V gene. J was trimmed by 5 bases and V by 6 bases; bases with no gene match: 8. This CDR3 is built from 15 residues. The CDR3 coding sequence is TGCAGCGTCAGAAGCGGGACAGGGGGCGAAAACATTCAGTACTTC. Translation: CSVRSGTGGENIQYF.

This clone was seen only once. The chain has TRBV6-1 and TRBJ2-5; possibly TRBD2 for D (5 bases). The CDR3 is 13 residues long. Germline V gene sequence: CDR1 MNHNS, CDR2 SASEGT. Deletions cut 4 bases from V and 5 bases from J, with 11 bases between. As DNA, the CDR3 is TGTGCCAGCAGTGGAGGGCCCCACGAGACCCAGTACTTC. It is translated as CASSGGPHETQYF.

The sample holds a few counts of this clone. The V call is TRBV4-2, the J call TRBJ2-1, with 9 nucleotides matching TRBD2. Germline CDR1 and CDR2: LGHNA and YNFKEQ. CDR3 length: 15 amino acids. V shed 2 bases, J shed 8 bases, and the junction held 7 bases outside the gene matches. The CDR3 DNA is TGTGCCAGCAGCCAATCTAGCGGGACCTCGGATGAGCAGTTCTTC. This gives the protein CASSQSSGTSDEQFF.

The rearrangement links TRBV6-8 to TRBJ2-7; TRBD1 matches 9 bases. The CDR3 is made up of 13 amino acids. Germline CDR1 is MNHGY and CDR2 is SAAAGT. V lost 6 bases and J lost 5; bases outside the gene matches: 5. CDR3 residues: CASSLGQGNEQYF. In DNA, the CDR3 is TGTGCCAGCAGCTTGGGACAGGGTAACGAGCAGTACTTC.

This clone was seen a handful of times. V usage is TRBV11-3 and J usage is TRBJ2-5; D is ambiguous. Trimming shortened V by 1 base and J by 3 bases, and 12 bases separated the two germline ends. The CDR3 runs 15 residues. The germline V gene has CDR1 SGHNT and CDR2 YENEEA. The CDR3 loop is CASSLGAVREETQYF. CDR3 nucleotides: TGTGCCAGCAGCTTAGGCGCGGTACGGGAAGAGACCCAGTACTTC.

J is TRBJ2-3 and V is TRBV4-1; D might be TRBD2 (6 bases). Germline loops: CDR1 MGHRA, CDR2 YSYEKL. Trimming stripped 7 bases from V and 5 bases from J, with 28 bases between. The CDR3 has 18 amino acids. CDR3 amino acids: CASTYSGVAEMGIDTQYF. CDR3 nucleotide sequence: TGCGCCAGCACCTATTCGGGGGTAGCGGAAATGGGAATAGATACGCAGTATTTT.

This clone was observed a single time. This chain's CDR3 is CAISGTAANEKLFF. In DNA, the CDR3 is TGTGCCATCAGTGGGACAGCGGCTAATGAAAAACTGTTTTTT. The rearrangement joins TRBV10-3 to TRBJ1-4, with D possibly TRBD1 on 6 matching bases. Germline V gives CDR1 ENHRY, CDR2 SYGVKD. The CDR3 is made up of 14 amino acids. Trimming left V 4 bases short and J 3 bases short, with 9 bases between.

The genes are TRBV6-5 and TRBJ2-7, with D perhaps TRBD1 or TRBD2 (5 bases each). Trimming cost V 4 bases and J 3 bases, with 16 bases left between them. This CDR3 comprises 15 residues. Germline CDR1 reads MNHEY; CDR2 reads SVGAGI. This CDR3 reads CASSSSYRGGYEQYF. The DNA of the CDR3 is TGTGCCAGCAGTTCCAGCTACCGGGGCGGCTACGAGCAGTACTTC.

A single count supports this clone. The chain links TRBV14 to TRBJ2-7; 7 bases align to TRBD1. CDR3 size: 17 residues. The V and J ends lost 0 bases and 5 bases, in that order; junction bases with no gene match: 13. Germline V gene lookup returns CDR1 SGHDN and CDR2 FVKESK. The CDR3 is CASSQDLRHRGYHEQYF. The CDR3 nucleotides are TGTGCCAGCAGCCAAGATCTTCGGCACAGGGGTTACCACGAGCAGTACTTC. The full variable domain, its missing parts supplied by reference TRBV14 and TRBJ2-7, is EAGVTQFPSHSVIEKGQTVTLRCDPISGHDNLYWYRRVMGKEIKFLLHFVKESKQDESGMPNNRFLAERTGGTYSTLKVQPAELEDSGVYFCASSQDLRHRGYHEQYFGPGTRLTVT.

The J gene is TRBJ1-1, the V gene TRBV6-5, with 7 positions matching TRBD1. CDR1 and CDR2 from the germline V gene are MNHEY and SVGAGI. The CDR3 is made up of 15 amino acids. V lost 6 bases to trimming and J lost 5 bases; unmatched junction nucleotides: 12. CDR3 residues: CASRSPLDRETEAFF. For the CDR3, the DNA is TGTGCCAGCAGAAGTCCTTTAGACAGGGAAACTGAAGCTTTCTTT.

The chain combines TRBV11-3 with TRBJ2-1; D ambiguous. The CDR3 totals 13 residues. V was pared by 3 bases and J by 6 bases, with 9 bases between. Germline V gene data show CDR1 as SGHNT and CDR2 as YENEEA. CDR3 in amino acids: CASSFGSVNEQFF. The CDR3 DNA follows: TGTGCCAGCAGCTTCGGATCAGTCAATGAGCAGTTCTTC.

V and J are TRBV4-2 and TRBJ2-3, with 8 bases fitting TRBD1. The CDR3 extends over 15 amino acids. Germline trimming cut 4 bases from V and 2 bases from J; bases unmatched to any gene: 5. Germline V gene sequence: CDR1 LGHNA, CDR2 YNFKEQ. CDR3 loop: CASSRGQADTDTQYF. The CDR3 bases are TGTGCCAGCAGCCGGGGACAGGCCGACACAGATACGCAGTATTTT.

The rearrangement links TRBV10-3 to TRBJ2-7; 11 bases match TRBD2. The CDR3 extends over 15 amino acids. Germline values: CDR1 ENHRY, CDR2 SYGVKD. Losses at the gene ends were 2 bases for V and 3 bases for J; bases not matched to a gene: 3. The CDR3 DNA follows: TGTGCCATCAGTGAGGGGACTAGCGGAGACTACGAGCAGTACTTC. Residues: CAISEGTSGDYEQYF.

J is TRBJ2-7 and V is TRBV11-2; no reliable D call. The length of the CDR3 is 14 residues. Per the germline V gene, CDR1 is SGHAT and CDR2 is FQNNGV. Trimming pared 8 bases from V and 1 base from J, leaving 15 bases between. CDR3 region: CASELSTASYEQYF. DNA for the CDR3: TGTGCCAGCGAGCTTAGTACAGCTTCCTACGAGCAGTACTTC.

V gene TRBV7-8 combines with J gene TRBJ2-1; D call uncertain. Looked up from germline, CDR1 is SGHVS and CDR2 is FQNEAQ. This CDR3 is 16 amino acids long. V shed 5 bases and J shed 0 bases, with 14 bases lying between them. CDR3 sequence (DNA): TGTGCCAGCAGCCCCCGGATTGCAGGCTCCTACAATGAGCAGTTCTTC. Its translation: CASSPRIAGSYNEQFF. The whole variable domain, remainder taken from reference TRBV7-8 and TRBJ2-1, is GAGVSQSPRYKVAKRGQDVALRCDPISGHVSLFWYQQALGQGPEFLTYFQNEAQLDKSGLPSDRFFAERPEGSVSTLKIQRTQQEDSAVYLCASSPRIAGSYNEQFFGPGTRLTVL.